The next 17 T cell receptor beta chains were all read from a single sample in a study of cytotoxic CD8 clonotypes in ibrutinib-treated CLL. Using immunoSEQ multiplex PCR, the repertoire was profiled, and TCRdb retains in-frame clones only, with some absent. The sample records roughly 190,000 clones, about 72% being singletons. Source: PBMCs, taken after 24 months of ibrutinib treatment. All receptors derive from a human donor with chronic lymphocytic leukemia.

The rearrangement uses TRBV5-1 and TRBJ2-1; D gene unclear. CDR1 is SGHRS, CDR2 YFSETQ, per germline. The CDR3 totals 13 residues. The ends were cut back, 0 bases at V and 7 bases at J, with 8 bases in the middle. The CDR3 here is CASSLEGANEQFF. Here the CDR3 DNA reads TGCGCCAGCAGCTTGGAGGGCGCAAATGAGCAGTTCTTC.

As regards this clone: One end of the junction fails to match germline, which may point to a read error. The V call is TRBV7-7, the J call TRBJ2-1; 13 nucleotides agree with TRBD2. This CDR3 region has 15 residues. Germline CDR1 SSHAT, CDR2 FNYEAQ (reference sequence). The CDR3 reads CASSRGLAGMDEQFF. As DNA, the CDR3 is TGTGCTAGCAGCAGGGGACTAGCGGGAATGGATGAGCAGTTCTTC.

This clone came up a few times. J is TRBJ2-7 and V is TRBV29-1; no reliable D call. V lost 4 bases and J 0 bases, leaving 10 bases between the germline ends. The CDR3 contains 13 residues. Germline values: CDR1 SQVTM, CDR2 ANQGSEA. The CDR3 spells CSVVPRSSYEQYF. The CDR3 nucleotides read TGCAGCGTTGTTCCGCGGAGCTCCTACGAGCAGTACTTC.

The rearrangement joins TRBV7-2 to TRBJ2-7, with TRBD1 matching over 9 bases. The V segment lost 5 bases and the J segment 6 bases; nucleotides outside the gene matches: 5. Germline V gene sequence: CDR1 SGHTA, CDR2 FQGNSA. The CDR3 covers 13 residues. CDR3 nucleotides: TGTGCCAGCAGCCAGGGACAGGGTTCCGAGCAGTACTTC. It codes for CASSQGQGSEQYF.

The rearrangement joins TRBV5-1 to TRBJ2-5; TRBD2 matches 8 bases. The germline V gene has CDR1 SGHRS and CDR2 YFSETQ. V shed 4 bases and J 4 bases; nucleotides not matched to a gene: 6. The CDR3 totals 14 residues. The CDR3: CASSGAGVGETQYF. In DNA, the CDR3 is TGCGCCAGCAGCGGAGCGGGAGTAGGAGAGACCCAGTACTTC.

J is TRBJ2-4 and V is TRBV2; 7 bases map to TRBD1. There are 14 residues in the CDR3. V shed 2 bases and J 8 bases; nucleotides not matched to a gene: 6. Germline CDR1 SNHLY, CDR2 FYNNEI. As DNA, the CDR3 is TGTGCCAGCAGTGAAAACAGGGGAAATGACATTCAGTACTTC. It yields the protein CASSENRGNDIQYF.

For the CDR3, the DNA is TGTGCCAGCAGCCCTGATGAGGGGATCTATGGCTACACCTTC. This gives the protein CASSPDEGIYGYTF. The chain joins TRBV4-2 to TRBJ1-2, with a possible D match to TRBD1 (5 bases). Trimming cost V 4 bases and J 4 bases, with 13 bases left between them. The CDR3 is 14 residues long. Germline V lookup: CDR1 LGHNA, CDR2 YNFKEQ.

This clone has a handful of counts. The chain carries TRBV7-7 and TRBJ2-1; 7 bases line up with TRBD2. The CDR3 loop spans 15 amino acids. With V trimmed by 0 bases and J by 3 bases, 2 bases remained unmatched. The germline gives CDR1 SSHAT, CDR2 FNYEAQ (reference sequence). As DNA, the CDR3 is TGTGCCAGCAGCTTAGCACTAGCGAGCTACAATGAGCAGTTCTTC. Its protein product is CASSLALASYNEQFF.

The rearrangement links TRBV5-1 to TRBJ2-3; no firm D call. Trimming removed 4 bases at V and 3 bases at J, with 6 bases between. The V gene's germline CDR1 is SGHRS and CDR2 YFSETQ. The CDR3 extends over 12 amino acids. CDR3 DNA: TGCGCCAGCAGCGGAGCGACAGATACGCAGTATTTT. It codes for CASSGATDTQYF.

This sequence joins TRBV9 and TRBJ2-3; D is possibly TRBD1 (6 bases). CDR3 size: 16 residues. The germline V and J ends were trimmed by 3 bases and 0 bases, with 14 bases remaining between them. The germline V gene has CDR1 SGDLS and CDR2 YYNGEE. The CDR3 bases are TGTGCCAGCAGCGGCCACAGGGACCTGAGCACAGATACGCAGTATTTT. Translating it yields CASSGHRDLSTDTQYF.

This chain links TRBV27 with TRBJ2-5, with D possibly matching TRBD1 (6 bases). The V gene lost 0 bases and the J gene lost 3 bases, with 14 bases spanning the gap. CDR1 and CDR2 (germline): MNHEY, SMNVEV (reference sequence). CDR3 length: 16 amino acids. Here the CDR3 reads CASSLSQGFRKETQYF. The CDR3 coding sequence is TGTGCCAGCAGTTTATCGCAGGGGTTTCGAAAAGAGACCCAGTACTTC.

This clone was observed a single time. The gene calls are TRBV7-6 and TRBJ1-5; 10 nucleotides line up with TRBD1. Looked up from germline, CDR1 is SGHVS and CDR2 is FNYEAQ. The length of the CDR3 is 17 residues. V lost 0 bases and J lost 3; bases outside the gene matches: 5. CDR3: CASSLAPGTGDNQPQHF. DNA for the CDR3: TGTGCCAGCAGCTTAGCACCGGGGACAGGGGACAATCAGCCCCAGCATTTT.

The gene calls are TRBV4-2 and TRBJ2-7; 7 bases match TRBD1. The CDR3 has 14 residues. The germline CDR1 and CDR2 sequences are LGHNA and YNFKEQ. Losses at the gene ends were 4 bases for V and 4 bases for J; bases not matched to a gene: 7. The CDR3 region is CASSPLTGPYEQYF. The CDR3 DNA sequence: TGTGCCAGCAGCCCTTTGACAGGGCCGTACGAGCAGTACTTC.

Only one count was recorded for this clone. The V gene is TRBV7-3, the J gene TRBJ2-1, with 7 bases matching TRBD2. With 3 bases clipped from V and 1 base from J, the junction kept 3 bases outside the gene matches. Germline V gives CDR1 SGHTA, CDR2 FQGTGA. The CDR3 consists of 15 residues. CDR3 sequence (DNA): TGTGCCAGCAGCTTTGGAGCGGGATCCTACAATGAGCAGTTCTTC. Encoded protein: CASSFGAGSYNEQFF. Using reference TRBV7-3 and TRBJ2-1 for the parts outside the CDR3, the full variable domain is GAGVSQTPSNKVTEKGKYVELRCDPISGHTALYWYRQSLGQGPEFLIYFQGTGAADDSGLPNDRFFAVRPEGSVSTLKIQRTERGDSAVYLCASSFGAGSYNEQFFGPGTRLTVL.

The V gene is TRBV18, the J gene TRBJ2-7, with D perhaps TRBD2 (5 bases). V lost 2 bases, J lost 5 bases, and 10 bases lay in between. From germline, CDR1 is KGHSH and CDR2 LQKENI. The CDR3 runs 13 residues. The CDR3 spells CASSPGLADEQYF. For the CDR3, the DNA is TGTGCCAGCTCACCAGGGCTAGCAGACGAGCAGTACTTC.

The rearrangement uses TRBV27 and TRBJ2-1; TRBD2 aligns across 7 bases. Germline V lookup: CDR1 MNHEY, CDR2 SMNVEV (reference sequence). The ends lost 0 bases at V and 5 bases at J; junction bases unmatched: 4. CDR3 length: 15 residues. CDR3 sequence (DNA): TGTGCCAGCAGTTTATCTGAGCTAGCGGACAATGAGCAGTTCTTC. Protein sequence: CASSLSELADNEQFF.

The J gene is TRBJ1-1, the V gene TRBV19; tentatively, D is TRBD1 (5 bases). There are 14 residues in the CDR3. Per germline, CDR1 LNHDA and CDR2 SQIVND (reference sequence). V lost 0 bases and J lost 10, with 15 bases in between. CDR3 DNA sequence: TGTGCCAGTAGTATAGATCTATCCCGGACAACAGCTTTCTTT. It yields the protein CASSIDLSRTTAFF.